These 30 T cell receptor beta chains came from one sample sequenced in a study of regulatory T cells in long-lasting Graves disease. As to time point: newly diagnosed GD, antithyroid drugs for less than 3 months. Isolated PBMC RNA provided the starting material for the TCR library. Construction of TCR beta libraries relied on iRepertoire HTBI primers and on Arm-PCR targeting CDR3 regions. Via MiXCR, TCRdb re-called the multiplex PCR reads, giving one row per CDR3 protein. The sample has approximately 540,000 distinct CDR3 sequences, more than 10% seen once. In addition, the sample was reused for a study of T cells in Graves' hyperthyroidism and ophthalmopathy.

The specimen comprised peripheral blood mononuclear cells (PBMCs), sampled at new diagnosis, from a patient treated with antithyroid drugs. Receptor source: a woman in her thirties with Graves disease.

This clonotype was detected only a few times. This chain uses TRBV6-1 with TRBJ1-5; a weak D match, TRBD1 (6 bases). The ends were cut back, 5 bases at V and 5 bases at J, with 16 bases in the middle. From germline, CDR1 is MNHNS and CDR2 SASEGT. This CDR3 is 15 amino acids long. The CDR3 coding sequence is TGTGCCAGCAGTAGAATGAGCGGGGGCGATCAGCCCCAGCATTTT. Translating gives CASSRMSGGDQPQHF.

Concerning this clonotype itself: Being one base from a much bigger clone, this may be a read error. The chain recombines TRBV6-2 or TRBV6-3 with TRBJ1-1, with D hard to call. This CDR3 has 17 residues. Germline V gene lookup returns CDR1 MNHEY and CDR2 SVGEGT. V shed 5 bases and J shed 1 base, with 20 bases lying between them. CDR3 coding DNA: TGTGCCAGCAGTGCACAAAGTGGGAGGTGGGGGAACACTGAAGCTTTCTTT. Encoded protein: CASSAQSGRWGNTEAFF.

At least ten counts were recorded for this clonotype. This chain connects TRBV24-1 to TRBJ2-1, with TRBD2 identical over 8 bases. Germline V CDR1 and CDR2: KGHDR, SFDVKD. The CDR3 consists of 15 residues. V lost 4 bases to trimming and J lost 7 bases; unmatched junction nucleotides: 8. The CDR3 spells CATSDPSGSSNEQFF. CDR3 nucleotides: TGTGCCACCAGTGACCCCAGCGGGAGTTCTAATGAGCAGTTCTTC.

This clonotype was detected many times. For the CDR3, the DNA is TGTGCCAGCAGCCGACCCGGAGGTAGCGGGCGCACCTACGAGCAGTACTTC. Translated, it gives CASSRPGGSGRTYEQYF. This rearrangement joins TRBV11-2 to TRBJ2-7, with TRBD2 identical over 7 bases. Looked up from germline, CDR1 is SGHAT and CDR2 is FQNNGV. The V gene end was trimmed by 5 bases and the J gene end by 2 bases; junction bases not matched to a gene: 15. CDR3 size: 17 residues.

This clonotype was seen many times. The chain combines TRBV6-5 with TRBJ1-1, with a weak D call TRBD1 (6 bases). The germline gives CDR1 MNHEY, CDR2 SVGAGI. This CDR3 has 15 amino acids. Trimming left V 2 bases short and J 4 bases short, with 14 bases between. CDR3 in amino acids: CASSYGPGVATEAFF. The CDR3, as DNA: TGTGCCAGCAGTTACGGTCCAGGGGTGGCCACTGAAGCTTTCTTT.

This clonotype was counted at least ten times. The J gene is TRBJ2-1, the V gene TRBV20-1; 9 bases line up with TRBD2. The CDR3 is made up of 15 amino acids. V lost 2 bases, J lost 6 bases, and 8 bases stayed unmatched. Germline V gene sequence: CDR1 DFQATT, CDR2 SNEGSKA (reference sequence). In nucleotides, the CDR3 is TGCAGTGCTAGAAGCTTAGCGGGAGTTGGCAATGAGCAGTTCTTC. This translates into CSARSLAGVGNEQFF.

A few counts support this clonotype. A much larger clone differs from this one at a single base, so this may be a read error. The chain combines TRBV27 with TRBJ2-3; no clear D. Germline V gene lookup returns CDR1 MNHEY and CDR2 SMNVEV (reference sequence). This CDR3 comprises 13 residues. V lost 6 bases, J lost 10 bases, and 17 bases lay in between. The CDR3 bases are TGTGCCAGCAGCCCCACTCCTTCTGGTGCGCAGTATTTT. Its protein product is CASSPTPSGAQYF.

This clonotype has ten or more counts. V usage is TRBV6-5 and J usage is TRBJ2-7, with 10 bases lining up with TRBD1. In germline, CDR1 is MNHEY, CDR2 SVGAGI. There are 17 residues in the CDR3. V shed 0 bases and J 5 bases; nucleotides not matched to a gene: 10. The DNA for the CDR3 is TGTGCCAGCAGTTACTCCTTGTGGGGACAGGGGAGCGACGAGCAGTACTTC. Translation: CASSYSLWGQGSDEQYF.

The rearrangement links TRBV4-3 to TRBJ2-1, with 10 bases aligning to TRBD2. Trimming took 1 base from V and 9 from J; bases not matched to a gene: 6. CDR1 and CDR2 from the germline V gene are LGHNA and YSLEER. This CDR3 is 15 amino acids long. CDR3 loop: CASSQGTSGAGEQFF. CDR3 coding DNA: TGCGCCAGCAGCCAAGGGACTAGCGGAGCTGGTGAGCAGTTCTTC.

This clonotype was detected only a few times. The chain combines TRBV28 with TRBJ2-7; no reliable D call. V lost 6 bases, J lost 4 bases, and 10 bases lay in between. The germline gives CDR1 MDHEN, CDR2 SYDVKM. There are 12 residues in the CDR3. CDR3 bases: TGTGCCAGCAGCCCTGAGGCGTACGAGCAGTACTTC. Its translation: CASSPEAYEQYF. Filled out from reference TRBV28 and TRBJ2-7, the complete variable domain reads DVKVTQSSRYLVKRTGEKVFLECVQDMDHENMFWYRQDPGLGLRLIYFSYDVKMKEKGDIPEGYSVSREKKERFSLILESASTNQTSMYLCASSPEAYEQYFGPGTRLTVT.

This clonotype showed up many times. The chain joins TRBV29-1 to TRBJ2-7, with D hard to call. With 3 bases removed from V and 0 bases from J, the gap between germline ends came to 12 bases. Germline V gives CDR1 SQVTM, CDR2 ANQGSEA. The length of the CDR3 is 14 residues. In nucleotides, the CDR3 is TGCAGCGTTGAGAGGACCGATCCCTCCTACGAGCAGTACTTC. Translation gives CSVERTDPSYEQYF.

Remarks on this clonotype: This clone may be a read error of a much larger clone one base away. The chain carries TRBV6-2 or TRBV6-3 and TRBJ1-1, with D unclear. CDR3 length: 14 residues. The germline CDR1 and CDR2 sequences are MNHEY and SVGEGT. The CDR3, as DNA: TGTGCCAGCATCCAAGACGGGGTGAACACTCAAGCTTTCTTT. This codes for CASIQDGVNTQAFF.

This clonotype was seen many times. In nucleotides, the CDR3 is TGTGCCAGCTCACCAAGTCCCCCCGGGCTGAACTATGGCTACACCTTC. Translated, it gives CASSPSPPGLNYGYTF. The chain has TRBV18 and TRBJ1-2, with D unresolved. The germline gives CDR1 KGHSH, CDR2 LQKENI. Trimming removed 2 bases from V and 2 bases from J, with 15 bases in between. The length of the CDR3 is 16 residues.

There are a few counts of this clonotype. The rearrangement links TRBV7-9 to TRBJ2-1, with a weak D call TRBD2 (7 bases). The CDR3 is 15 amino acids. Trimming stripped 7 bases from V and 8 bases from J, with 21 bases between. The germline V gene has CDR1 SEHNR and CDR2 FQNEAQ (reference sequence). For the CDR3, the DNA is TGTGCCAGCACTCCGGGCCCTAGGGGGGGTCATGAGCAGTTCTTC. This translates into CASTPGPRGGHEQFF.

Many counts were recorded for this clonotype. The chain combines TRBV19 with TRBJ1-1, with D unclear. Germline values: CDR1 LNHDA, CDR2 SQIVND (reference sequence). CDR3 length: 13 amino acids. V was trimmed by 1 base and J by 5 bases, leaving 8 bases between them. The CDR3 nucleotides read TGTGCCAGTAGTATAGGTATGGGAACTGAAGCTTTCTTT. Protein product: CASSIGMGTEAFF.

At least ten counts were recorded for this clonotype. V and J are TRBV2 and TRBJ2-5; D call uncertain. Germline assignment: CDR1 SNHLY and CDR2 FYNNEI. V was pared by 6 bases and J by 0 bases, with 14 bases between. The CDR3 contains 15 residues. CDR3 amino acids: CASSAVLTHQETQYF. The CDR3, as DNA: TGTGCCAGCAGCGCCGTTTTGACACACCAAGAGACCCAGTACTTC.

This sequence joins TRBV6-1 and TRBJ2-7; TRBD1 or TRBD2 may be the D gene (5 bases each). Trimming shortened V by 5 bases and J by 3 bases, and 14 bases separated the two germline ends. The CDR3 runs 14 residues. Germline assignment: CDR1 MNHNS and CDR2 SASEGT. The CDR3 region has the DNA TGTGCCAGCAGTCTCGAGGGGCAGATCTACGAGCAGTACTTC. The encoded protein is CASSLEGQIYEQYF.

The sample holds many counts of this clonotype. The V call is TRBV6-2 or TRBV6-3, the J call TRBJ2-1; 8 bases agree with TRBD1. Germline values: CDR1 MNHEY, CDR2 SVGEGT. V shed 6 bases, J shed 5 bases, and the junction held 6 bases outside the gene matches. CDR3 length equals 14 residues. Here the CDR3 DNA reads TGTGCCAGCAGACCAGGGGGCGCTGACAATGAGCAGTTCTTC. It is translated as CASRPGGADNEQFF.

This clonotype occurred many times. The chain has TRBV14 and TRBJ2-1; D perhaps matches TRBD2 (5 bases). Looked up from germline, CDR1 is SGHDN and CDR2 is FVKESK. This CDR3 has 16 amino acids. Trimming removed 0 bases at V and 3 bases at J, with 12 bases between. In DNA form, the CDR3 reads TGTGCCAGCAGCCAAGAGGCAGCGGTTGTCTACAATGAGCAGTTCTTC. Amino acids: CASSQEAAVVYNEQFF. Full variable domain (remainder filled in from reference TRBV14 and TRBJ2-1): EAGVTQFPSHSVIEKGQTVTLRCDPISGHDNLYWYRRVMGKEIKFLLHFVKESKQDESGMPNNRFLAERTGGTYSTLKVQPAELEDSGVYFCASSQEAAVVYNEQFFGPGTRLTVL.

This clonotype came up many times. V and J are TRBV24-1 and TRBJ2-1; 10 bases align to TRBD2. The V gene end was trimmed by 5 bases and the J gene end by 6 bases; junction bases not matched to a gene: 6. This CDR3 has 15 residues. From germline, CDR1 is KGHDR and CDR2 SFDVKD. CDR3 nucleotides: TGTGCCACCAGTGCTGAAGCGGGGGGGGTCAATGAGCAGTTCTTC. Protein sequence: CATSAEAGGVNEQFF.

The V and J genes are TRBV4-3 and TRBJ1-1, with D possibly matching TRBD1 (6 bases). The CDR3 contains 15 residues. The germline V and J ends were trimmed by 0 bases and 4 bases, with 12 bases remaining between them. The V gene's germline CDR1 is LGHNA and CDR2 YSLEER. The CDR3 is CASSQDWGGPTEAFF. In DNA, the CDR3 is TGCGCCAGCAGCCAAGATTGGGGGGGCCCCACTGAAGCTTTCTTT.

This clonotype was counted many times. The gene calls are TRBV28 and TRBJ2-7; the D gene is possibly TRBD1 (5 bases). The CDR3 length is 12 residues. Per germline, CDR1 MDHEN and CDR2 SYDVKM. Trimming pared 9 bases from V and 3 bases from J, leaving 12 bases between. CDR3 residues: CASHRYYYEQYF. CDR3 sequence (DNA): TGTGCCAGTCACAGGTACTACTACGAGCAGTACTTC. Combining the CDR3 with reference TRBV28 and TRBJ2-7 gives the whole variable domain DVKVTQSSRYLVKRTGEKVFLECVQDMDHENMFWYRQDPGLGLRLIYFSYDVKMKEKGDIPEGYSVSREKKERFSLILESASTNQTSMYLCASHRYYYEQYFGPGTRLTVT.

CDR3 DNA sequence: TGCGCCAGCAGCTCCACAGGGGGTGGAATATATGAGCAGTTCTTC. Translating it yields CASSSTGGGIYEQFF. The chain is built from TRBV5-1 and TRBJ2-1, with 8 nucleotides matching TRBD1. Germline CDR1 reads SGHRS; CDR2 reads YFSETQ. With 3 bases clipped from V and 8 bases from J, the junction kept 10 bases outside the gene matches. The CDR3 loop spans 15 amino acids. The full variable domain, rest sourced from reference TRBV5-1 and TRBJ2-1, is KAGVTQTPRYLIKTRGQQVTLSCSPISGHRSVSWYQQTPGQGLQFLFEYFSETQRNKGNFPGRFSGRQFSNSRSEMNVSTLELGDSALYLCASSSTGGGIYEQFFGPGTRLTVL.

This clonotype was detected only a few times. Given a much more abundant clone one base away, this may be a read error. The chain combines TRBV12-3 or TRBV12-4 with TRBJ2-3; tentatively, D is TRBD1 (6 bases). CDR3 size: 15 residues. In DNA, the CDR3 is TGTGTCAGCAGTTACTTCGCAAGGGGGACAGATACGCAGTATTTT. It is translated as CVSSYFARGTDTQYF.

A remark on this clonotype: A much larger clone lies a single base off, so this may be a read error. The V call is TRBV2, the J call TRBJ2-2, with 11 positions matching TRBD2. V shed 8 bases, J shed 2 bases, and the junction held 1 base outside the gene matches. The CDR3 totals 14 residues. Per germline, CDR1 SNHLY and CDR2 FYNNEI. In DNA, the CDR3 is TGTGCCAGCGGGACTAGCGGTAACACCGGGGAGCTGTTTTTT. This codes for CASGTSGNTGELFF.

This clonotype was found a few times. The V and J genes are TRBV15 and TRBJ2-5, with D tentatively TRBD1 (5 bases). Per the germline V gene, CDR1 is LNHNV and CDR2 is YYDKDF (reference sequence). The CDR3 has 14 residues. Trimming cost V 0 bases and J 4 bases, with 9 bases left between them. The CDR3 DNA reads TGTGCCACCAGCAGAGACAGGGCCCCAGAGACCCAGTACTTC. Its protein is CATSRDRAPETQYF. Drawing the rest from reference TRBV15 and TRBJ2-5, the complete variable domain is DAMVIQNPRYQVTQFGKPVTLSCSQTLNHNVMYWYQQKSSQAPKLLFHYYDKDFNNEADTPDNFQSRRPNTSFCFLDIRSPGLGDTAMYLCATSRDRAPETQYFGPGTRLLVL.

With respect to this clonotype: This could be a read error, since a much larger clone is one nucleotide away. The genes are TRBV28 and TRBJ2-7; the D is unclear. This CDR3 contains 14 residues. Deletions cut 5 bases from V and 5 bases from J, with 16 bases between. CDR1 and CDR2 (germline): MDHEN, SYDVKM. The CDR3 nucleotides are TGTGCCAGCAGTGATGGTTTCATTAACAACGAGCAGTACTTC. Translating gives CASSDGFINNEQYF.

This clonotype was seen more than once but under ten times. This chain connects TRBV20-1 to TRBJ2-3; D not resolved. V was shortened by 3 bases and J by 2 bases, with 6 bases between the two germline ends. This CDR3 region has 12 residues. Germline V gene data show CDR1 as DFQATT and CDR2 as SNEGSKA (reference sequence). DNA of the CDR3: TGCAGTGCTAGCGACAACACAGATACGCAGTATTTT. It is translated as CSASDNTDTQYF.

This clonotype was recorded once. This may stem from a read error, because a much larger clone lies one nucleotide away. The chain combines TRBV6-1 with TRBJ1-5; D perhaps matches TRBD1 (5 bases). This CDR3 comprises 12 residues. Germline V CDR1 and CDR2: MNHNS, SASEGT. The CDR3 loop reads CASMGRGQPRHF. CDR3 DNA sequence: TGTGCCAGCATGGGAAGGGGTCAGCCCCGGCATTTT.

This clonotype was seen at least ten times. The genes are TRBV12-3 or TRBV12-4 and TRBJ1-1; 7 bases agree with TRBD1. There are 13 residues in the CDR3. The V and J ends lost 5 bases and 7 bases, in that order; junction bases with no gene match: 7. The CDR3 DNA follows: TGTGCCAGCAGTGCGACAGGGTCCGGTGAAGCTTTCTTT. It is translated as CASSATGSGEAFF.